Many counts were recorded for the clone carrying this T cell receptor beta chain. The sample is drawn from a study of neurological immune-mediated disorders. Per the germline V gene, CDR1 is SEHNR and CDR2 is FQNEAQ (reference sequence). V shed 11 bases and J shed 7 bases, with 15 bases lying between them. The CDR3 totals 11 residues. Template-switch 5'RACE cDNA synthesis added a 10-nucleotide unique molecular identifier. TCRdb called the 5' RACE reads again in MiXCR, with one record for every CDR3 protein. The profile shows about 53,000 distinct CDR3 sequences, roughly 8.8% of them singletons. Time point noted: longitudinal time-point 3.

This rearrangement joins TRBV7-9 to TRBJ2-7; D uncertain. Source material: PBMCs. The sequence came from a woman aged 40 to 55 in good health. CDR3 in DNA: TGTGCCGTCCCCCGTATGGCGGAGCAGTACTTC. This sequence encodes CAVPRMAEQYF.